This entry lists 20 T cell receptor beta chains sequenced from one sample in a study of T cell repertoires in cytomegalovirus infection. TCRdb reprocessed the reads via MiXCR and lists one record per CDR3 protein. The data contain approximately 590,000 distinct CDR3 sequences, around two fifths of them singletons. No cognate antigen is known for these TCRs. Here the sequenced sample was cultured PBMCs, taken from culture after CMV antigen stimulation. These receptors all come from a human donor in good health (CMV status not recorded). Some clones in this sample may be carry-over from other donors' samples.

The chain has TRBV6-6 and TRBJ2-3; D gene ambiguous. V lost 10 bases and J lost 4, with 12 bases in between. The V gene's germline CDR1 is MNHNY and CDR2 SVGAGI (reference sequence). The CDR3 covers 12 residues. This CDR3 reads CATGLVADTQYF. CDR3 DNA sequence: TGTGCCACAGGCCTCGTTGCAGATACGCAGTATTTT.

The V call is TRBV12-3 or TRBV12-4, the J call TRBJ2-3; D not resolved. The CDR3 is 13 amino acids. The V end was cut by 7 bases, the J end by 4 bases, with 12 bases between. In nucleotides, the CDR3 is TGTGCCAGCACCGGCCAGAGCGCAGATACGCAGTATTTT. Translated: CASTGQSADTQYF.

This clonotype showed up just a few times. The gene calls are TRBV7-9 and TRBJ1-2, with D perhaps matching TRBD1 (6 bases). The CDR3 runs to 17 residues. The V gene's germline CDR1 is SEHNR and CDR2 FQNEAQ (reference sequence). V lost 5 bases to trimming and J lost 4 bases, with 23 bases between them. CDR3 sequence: CASSHPTAADRPYGYTF. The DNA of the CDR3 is TGTGCCAGCAGCCACCCGACGGCAGCCGACAGGCCCTATGGCTACACCTTC.

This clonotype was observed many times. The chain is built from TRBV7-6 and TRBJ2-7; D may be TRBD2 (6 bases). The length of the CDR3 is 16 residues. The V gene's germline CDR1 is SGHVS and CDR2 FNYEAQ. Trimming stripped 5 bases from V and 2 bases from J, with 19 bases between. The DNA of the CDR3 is TGTGCCAGCAGCCCCGCCACTGGGACTGTACCCTACGAGCAGTACTTC. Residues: CASSPATGTVPYEQYF. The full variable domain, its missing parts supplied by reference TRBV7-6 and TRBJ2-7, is GAGVSQSPRYKVTKRGQDVALRCDPISGHVSLYWYRQALGQGPEFLTYFNYEAQQDKSGLPNDRFSAERPEGSISTLTIQRTEQRDSAMYRCASSPATGTVPYEQYFGPGTRLTVT.

The CDR3 loop is CSAAPSDKQYF. As DNA, the CDR3 is TGCAGTGCTGCCCCTAGCGACAAGCAGTACTTC. The chain is built from TRBV20-1 and TRBJ2-7; D possibly corresponds to TRBD2 (6 bases). The V gene lost 5 bases and the J gene lost 8 bases, with 13 bases spanning the gap. The CDR3 sequence is 11 residues long. Per the germline V gene, CDR1 is DFQATT and CDR2 is SNEGSKA (reference sequence).

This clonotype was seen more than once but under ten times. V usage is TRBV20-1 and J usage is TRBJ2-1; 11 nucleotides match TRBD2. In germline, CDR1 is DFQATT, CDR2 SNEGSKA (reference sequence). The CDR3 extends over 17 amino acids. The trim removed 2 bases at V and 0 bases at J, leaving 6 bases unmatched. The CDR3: CSARSRTSGSSYNEQFF. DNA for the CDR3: TGCAGTGCTAGATCCAGGACTAGCGGGTCCTCCTACAATGAGCAGTTCTTC.

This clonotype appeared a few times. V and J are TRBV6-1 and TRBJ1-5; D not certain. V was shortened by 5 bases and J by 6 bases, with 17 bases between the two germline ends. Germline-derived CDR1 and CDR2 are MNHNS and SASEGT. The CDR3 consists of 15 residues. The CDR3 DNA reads TGTGCCAGCAGTACCGGACCGGGCATAGGTCAGCCCCAGCATTTT. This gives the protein CASSTGPGIGQPQHF.

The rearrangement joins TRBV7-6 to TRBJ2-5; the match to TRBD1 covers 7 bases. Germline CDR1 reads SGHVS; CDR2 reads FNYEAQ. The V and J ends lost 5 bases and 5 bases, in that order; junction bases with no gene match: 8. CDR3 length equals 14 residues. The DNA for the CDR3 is TGTGCCAGCAGCGTACAGGGGACCTCTGAGACCCAGTACTTC. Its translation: CASSVQGTSETQYF.

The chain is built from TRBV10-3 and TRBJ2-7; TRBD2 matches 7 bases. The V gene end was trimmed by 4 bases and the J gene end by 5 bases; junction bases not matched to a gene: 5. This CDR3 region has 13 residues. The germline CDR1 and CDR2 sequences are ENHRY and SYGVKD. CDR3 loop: CAISGAGEDEQYF. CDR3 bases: TGTGCCATCAGTGGGGCGGGGGAGGACGAGCAGTACTTC.

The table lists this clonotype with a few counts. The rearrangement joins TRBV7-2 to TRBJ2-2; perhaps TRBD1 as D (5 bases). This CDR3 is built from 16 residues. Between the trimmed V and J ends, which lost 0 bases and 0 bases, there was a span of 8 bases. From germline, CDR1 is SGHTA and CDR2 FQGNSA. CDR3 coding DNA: TGTGCCAGCAGCTTAGCACGCAGGGCGAACACCGGGGAGCTGTTTTTT. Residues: CASSLARRANTGELFF.

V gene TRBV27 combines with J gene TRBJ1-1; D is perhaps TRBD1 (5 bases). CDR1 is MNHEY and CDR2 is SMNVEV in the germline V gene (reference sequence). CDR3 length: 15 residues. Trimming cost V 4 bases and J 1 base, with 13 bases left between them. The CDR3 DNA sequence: TGTGCCAGCAGTTCCCACCTCGGACAGAACACTGAAGCTTTCTTT. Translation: CASSSHLGQNTEAFF.

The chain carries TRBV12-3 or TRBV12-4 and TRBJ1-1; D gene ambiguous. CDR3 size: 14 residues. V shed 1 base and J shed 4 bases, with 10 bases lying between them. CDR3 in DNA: TGTGCCAGCAGTTTAGGAGGGTGGAGCACTGAAGCTTTCTTT. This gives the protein CASSLGGWSTEAFF.

CDR3 sequence (DNA): TGTGCCAGCAGTTCGGGGAGTTGGCACGAAAAACTGTTTTTT. The encoded protein is CASSSGSWHEKLFF. The rearrangement joins TRBV12-3 or TRBV12-4 to TRBJ1-4; D unresolved. V dropped 4 bases and J dropped 8 bases, with 14 bases sitting between them. CDR3 length equals 14 residues.

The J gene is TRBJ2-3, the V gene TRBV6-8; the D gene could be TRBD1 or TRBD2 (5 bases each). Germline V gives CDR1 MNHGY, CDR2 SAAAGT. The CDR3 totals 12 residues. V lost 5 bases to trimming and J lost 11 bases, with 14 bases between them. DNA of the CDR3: TGTGCCAGCAGTACGGGGCAAAGGGGGCAGTATTTT. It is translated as CASSTGQRGQYF.

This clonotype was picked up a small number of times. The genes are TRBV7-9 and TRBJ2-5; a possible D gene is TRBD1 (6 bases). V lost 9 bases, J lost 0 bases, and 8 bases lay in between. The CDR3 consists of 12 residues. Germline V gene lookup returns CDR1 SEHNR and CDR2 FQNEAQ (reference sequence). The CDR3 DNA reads TGTGCCAGTCGGGACAACCAAGAGACCCAGTACTTC. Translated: CASRDNQETQYF.

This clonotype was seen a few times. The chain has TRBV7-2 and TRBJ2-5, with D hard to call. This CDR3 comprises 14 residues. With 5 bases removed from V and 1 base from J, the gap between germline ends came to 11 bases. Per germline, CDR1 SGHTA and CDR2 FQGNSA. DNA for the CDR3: TGTGCCAGCAGCGCCCTGTTTGTCCAAGAGACCCAGTACTTC. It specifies CASSALFVQETQYF.

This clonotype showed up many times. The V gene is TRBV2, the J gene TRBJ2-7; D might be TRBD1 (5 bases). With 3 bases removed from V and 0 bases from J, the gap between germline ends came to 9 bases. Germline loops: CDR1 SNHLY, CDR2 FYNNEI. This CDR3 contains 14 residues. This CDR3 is CASSEGRGSYEQYF. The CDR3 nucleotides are TGTGCCAGCAGTGAGGGGCGCGGCTCCTACGAGCAGTACTTC.

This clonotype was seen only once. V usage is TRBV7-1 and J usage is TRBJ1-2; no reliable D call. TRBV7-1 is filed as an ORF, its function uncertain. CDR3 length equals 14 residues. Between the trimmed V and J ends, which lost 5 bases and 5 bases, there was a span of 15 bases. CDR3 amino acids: CASSPSRPDYGYTF. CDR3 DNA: TGTGCCAGCAGCCCATCTAGGCCTGATTATGGCTACACCTTC.

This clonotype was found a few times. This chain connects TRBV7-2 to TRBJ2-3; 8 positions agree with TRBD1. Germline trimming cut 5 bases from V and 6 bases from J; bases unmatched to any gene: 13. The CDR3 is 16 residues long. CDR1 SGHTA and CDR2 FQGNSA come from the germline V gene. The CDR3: CASSRRAAGGPDTQYF. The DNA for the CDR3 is TGTGCCAGCAGCCGGCGGGCTGCAGGGGGCCCGGATACGCAGTATTTT.

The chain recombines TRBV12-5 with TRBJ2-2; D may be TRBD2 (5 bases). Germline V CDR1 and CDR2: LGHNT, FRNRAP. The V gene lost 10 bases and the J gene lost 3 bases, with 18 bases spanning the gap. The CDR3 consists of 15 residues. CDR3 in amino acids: CATSGASIDTGELFF. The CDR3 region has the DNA TGTGCTACCAGCGGTGCTAGCATCGACACCGGGGAGCTGTTTTTT.